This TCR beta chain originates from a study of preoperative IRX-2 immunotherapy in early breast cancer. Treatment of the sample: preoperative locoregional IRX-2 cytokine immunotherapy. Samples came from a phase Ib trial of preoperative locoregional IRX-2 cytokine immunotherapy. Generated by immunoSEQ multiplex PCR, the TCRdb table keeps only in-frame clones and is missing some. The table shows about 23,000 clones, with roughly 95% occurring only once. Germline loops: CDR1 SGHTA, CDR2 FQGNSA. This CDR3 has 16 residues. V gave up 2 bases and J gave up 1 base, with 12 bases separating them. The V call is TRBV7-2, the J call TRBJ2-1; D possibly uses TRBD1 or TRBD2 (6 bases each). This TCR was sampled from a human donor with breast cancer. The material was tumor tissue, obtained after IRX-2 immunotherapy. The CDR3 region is CASSLRGVNSYNEQFF. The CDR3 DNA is TGTGCCAGCAGCTTAAGGGGGGTCAATTCCTACAATGAGCAGTTCTTC.